The 26 T cell receptor beta chains below were found in one sample sequenced in a study of identifying expanded T cells in peripheral blood. The table came from immunoSEQ multiplex PCR; TCRdb's copy has only in-frame clones and leaves some out. This sample yields about 97,000 clones, of which 87% are seen a single time; roughly 17% belongs to the top ten. Sequencing was carried out using blood. Receptors originate from a person between 18 and 75 years old in good health.

This chain joins TRBV10-3 and TRBJ2-2, with TRBD1 matching 8 bases. Trimming took 7 bases from V and 6 from J; bases not matched to a gene: 16. Germline CDR1 is ENHRY and CDR2 is SYGVKD. This CDR3 has 17 residues. The CDR3 is CAINLGQGVHPAGELFF. The CDR3 DNA reads TGTGCCATCAACCTTGGACAGGGTGTCCATCCGGCCGGGGAGCTGTTTTTT.

DNA for the CDR3: TGTGCCAGCAGCCCCAGACAGGGGTTGAACACTGAAGCTTTCTTT. Amino acids: CASSPRQGLNTEAFF. The chain uses TRBV5-6 and TRBJ1-1, with TRBD1 identical over 8 bases. Germline CDR1 is SGHDT and CDR2 is YYEEEE. J was trimmed by 0 bases and V by 4 bases; bases with no gene match: 5. The CDR3 contains 15 residues.

V and J are TRBV9 and TRBJ2-5; D may match TRBD1 or TRBD2 (5 bases each). Trimming pared 2 bases from V and 4 bases from J, leaving 15 bases between. CDR1 is SGDLS, CDR2 YYNGEE, per germline. This CDR3 has 15 amino acids. CDR3 nucleotides: TGTGCCAGCAGCGTTTCTGGGACCGGAGGAGAGACCCAGTACTTC. Residues: CASSVSGTGGETQYF. The full variable domain, rest sourced from reference TRBV9 and TRBJ2-5, is DSGVTQTPKHLITATGQRVTLRCSPRSGDLSVYWYQQSLDQGLQFLIQYYNGEERAKGNILERFSAQQFPDLHSELNLSSLELGDSALYFCASSVSGTGGETQYFGPGTRLLVL.

The chain couples TRBV7-9 to TRBJ2-5, with a weak D call TRBD2 (7 bases). The germline CDR1 and CDR2 sequences are SEHNR and FQNEAQ (reference sequence). CDR3 size: 19 residues. Trimming took 0 bases from V and 6 from J, leaving 26 bases between them. The CDR3 DNA follows: TGTGCCAGCAGCTTAGCGCTTACAAGTATGGGGGGGCCCGGGCAGACCCAGTACTTC. Protein sequence: CASSLALTSMGGPGQTQYF.

This chain's CDR3 is CASSFSPSTNEKLFF. CDR3 bases: TGTGCCAGCAGCTTTTCGCCCAGCACTAATGAAAAACTGTTTTTT. This chain uses TRBV7-9 with TRBJ1-4, with unresolved D. CDR3 length: 15 amino acids. CDR1 SEHNR and CDR2 FQNEAQ come from the germline V gene (reference sequence). Trimming stripped 3 bases from V and 2 bases from J, with 10 bases between.

This clone appeared a single time. The chain joins TRBV27 to TRBJ1-2, with D perhaps TRBD1 (5 bases). Trimming removed 4 bases from V and 5 bases from J, with 8 bases in between. Germline assignment: CDR1 MNHEY and CDR2 SMNVEV (reference sequence). The CDR3 is 12 amino acids. CDR3 region: CASSSGPYGYTF. CDR3 nucleotides: TGTGCCAGCAGTTCGGGGCCTTATGGCTACACCTTC.

This chain links TRBV2 with TRBJ2-1; no clear D. Looked up from germline, CDR1 is SNHLY and CDR2 is FYNNEI. The CDR3 length is 12 residues. Trimming shortened V by 8 bases and J by 9 bases, and 14 bases separated the two germline ends. DNA of the CDR3: TGTGCCAGCTCCCTTGCGAGGTTTGAGCAGTTCTTC. Translation gives CASSLARFEQFF.

The chain combines TRBV7-2 with TRBJ2-1; D ambiguous. This CDR3 comprises 12 residues. Trimming cost V 5 bases and J 6 bases, with 8 bases left between them. Germline V gene lookup returns CDR1 SGHTA and CDR2 FQGNSA. DNA of the CDR3: TGTGCCAGCAGCGCCGGATTCAATGAGCAGTTCTTC. Translated: CASSAGFNEQFF.

This clone was observed a handful of times. CDR3 region: CASLQGVYYEQYF. DNA of the CDR3: TGTGCCAGCCTACAGGGGGTGTACTACGAGCAGTACTTC. This chain uses TRBV2 with TRBJ2-7; 8 bases fit TRBD1. With V trimmed by 8 bases and J by 3 bases, 6 bases remained unmatched. CDR1 and CDR2 (germline): SNHLY, FYNNEI. CDR3 size: 13 residues.

The chain combines TRBV19 with TRBJ2-2; unclear D gene. The CDR3 is 15 amino acids. V was cut by 4 bases and J by 0 bases, with 9 bases left in between. CDR1 and CDR2 from the germline V gene are LNHDA and SQIVND (reference sequence). CDR3: CASSSVPTNTGELFF. DNA for the CDR3: TGTGCCAGTAGTAGCGTGCCTACGAACACCGGGGAGCTGTTTTTT.

The genes are TRBV25-1 and TRBJ2-1, with 7 nucleotides matching TRBD2. Germline loops: CDR1 MGHDK, CDR2 SYGVNS. The CDR3 consists of 15 residues. After removal of 1 base from V and 7 bases from J, the junction contained 7 bases not matched to a gene. CDR3 nucleotides: TGTGCCAGCAGTGAATGGTGGGGGGGTCGGAATGAGCAGTTCTTC. Translating gives CASSEWWGGRNEQFF.

In its sample, this clone was seen once. The rearrangement joins TRBV7-8 to TRBJ1-3; no clear D gene. This CDR3 is built from 15 residues. Trimming stripped 2 bases from V and 0 bases from J, with 8 bases between. CDR1 is SGHVS and CDR2 is FQNEAQ in the germline V gene. CDR3 sequence (DNA): TGTGCCAGCAGCTTAATAATCAACTCTGGAAACACCATATATTTT. Translated, it gives CASSLIINSGNTIYF.

The chain couples TRBV6-6 to TRBJ1-2; possible D gene TRBD1, 6 bases. V lost 2 bases and J lost 0, with 10 bases in between. Germline CDR1 is MNHNY and CDR2 is SVGAGI (reference sequence). CDR3 length: 15 residues. The CDR3 here is CASSYPTGSNYGYTF. The CDR3 DNA follows: TGTGCCAGCAGTTACCCGACAGGTTCTAACTATGGCTACACCTTC.

The chain employs TRBV9 and TRBJ2-1; weak D call: TRBD2 (5 bases). The germline CDR1 and CDR2 sequences are SGDLS and YYNGEE. The CDR3 is 16 amino acids. V lost 0 bases, J lost 8 bases, and 18 bases lay in between. CDR3 sequence (DNA): TGTGCCAGCAGCGTAGGGGCCGAGGGCCGGCGCGATGAGCAGTTCTTC. Amino acids: CASSVGAEGRRDEQFF.

The chain links TRBV18 to TRBJ2-7; TRBD1 aligns across 8 bases. Looked up from germline, CDR1 is KGHSH and CDR2 is LQKENI. This CDR3 is built from 14 residues. Germline trimming cut 6 bases from V and 2 bases from J; bases unmatched to any gene: 6. The CDR3 region is CASSPTGAPYEQYF. CDR3 coding DNA: TGTGCCAGCTCCCCGACAGGGGCTCCCTACGAGCAGTACTTC. Drawing the rest from reference TRBV18 and TRBJ2-7, the complete variable domain is NAGVMQNPRHLVRRRGQEARLRCSPMKGHSHVYWYRQLPEEGLKFMVYLQKENIIDESGMPKERFSAEFPKEGPSILRIQQVVRGDSAAYFCASSPTGAPYEQYFGPGTRLTVT.

This chain joins TRBV5-1 and TRBJ2-6; D possibly corresponds to TRBD1 (6 bases). From germline, CDR1 is SGHRS and CDR2 YFSETQ. Trimming removed 0 bases from V and 1 base from J, with 11 bases in between. This CDR3 region has 17 residues. CDR3 protein: CASSLGQAASGANVLTF. In DNA, the CDR3 is TGCGCCAGCAGCTTGGGACAGGCGGCGTCTGGGGCCAACGTCCTGACTTTC.

The chain has TRBV28 and TRBJ1-4; D uncertain. This CDR3 spans 14 amino acids. The V end was cut by 1 base, the J end by 7 bases, with 10 bases between. Germline CDR1 is MDHEN and CDR2 is SYDVKM. The CDR3 sequence is CASSLYVRREKLFF. Here the CDR3 DNA reads TGTGCCAGCAGTTTATATGTCCGCCGTGAAAAACTGTTTTTT. The full variable domain, its missing parts supplied by reference TRBV28 and TRBJ1-4, is DVKVTQSSRYLVKRTGEKVFLECVQDMDHENMFWYRQDPGLGLRLIYFSYDVKMKEKGDIPEGYSVSREKKERFSLILESASTNQTSMYLCASSLYVRREKLFFGSGTQLSVL.

The chain recombines TRBV5-5 with TRBJ2-4; TRBD1 or TRBD2 may be the D gene (5 bases each). Germline V gene data show CDR1 as SGHKS and CDR2 as YYEKEE (reference sequence). The length of the CDR3 is 16 residues. Trimming removed 4 bases at V and 6 bases at J, with 20 bases between. CDR3 DNA sequence: TGTGCCAGCAGCCCGGGGCCCGATGGGTTCGGAAACATTCAGTACTTC. Its protein product is CASSPGPDGFGNIQYF.

The chain links TRBV5-1 to TRBJ2-2, with D possibly being TRBD2 (6 bases). The CDR3 spans 17 residues. CDR1 and CDR2 from the germline V gene are SGHRS and YFSETQ. Trimming took off 3 bases at V and 2 bases at J, with 17 bases between the two ends. This CDR3 is CASSSYGGNFNTGELFF. The CDR3 DNA reads TGCGCCAGCAGCTCTTATGGGGGGAACTTTAACACCGGGGAGCTGTTTTTT. The complete variable domain, with remaining parts taken from reference TRBV5-1 and TRBJ2-2, reads KAGVTQTPRYLIKTRGQQVTLSCSPISGHRSVSWYQQTPGQGLQFLFEYFSETQRNKGNFPGRFSGRQFSNSRSEMNVSTLELGDSALYLCASSSYGGNFNTGELFFGEGSRLTVL.

The rearrangement joins TRBV7-8 to TRBJ2-7; possibly TRBD2 for D (7 bases). This CDR3 contains 15 residues. From germline, CDR1 is SGHVS and CDR2 FQNEAQ. With 1 base removed from V and 4 bases from J, the gap between germline ends came to 14 bases. CDR3 residues: CASSLVPGGRYEQYF. The CDR3 DNA sequence: TGTGCCAGCAGCTTAGTTCCCGGGGGGCGGTACGAGCAGTACTTC.

This chain joins TRBV6-1 and TRBJ2-5, with 7 bases aligning to TRBD1. V lost 2 bases and J lost 5; bases outside the gene matches: 8. Germline values: CDR1 MNHNS, CDR2 SASEGT. The CDR3 runs to 15 residues. The CDR3 spells CASSEPTGDRETQYF. The CDR3, as DNA: TGTGCCAGCAGTGAACCAACAGGGGATCGTGAGACCCAGTACTTC.

The chain couples TRBV27 to TRBJ2-7; possible D gene TRBD2, 6 bases. Deletions cut 7 bases from V and 7 bases from J, with 23 bases between. Looked up from germline, CDR1 is MNHEY and CDR2 is SMNVEV (reference sequence). The CDR3 is 15 amino acids. CDR3 region: CASNNILGGTGEQYF. In DNA form, the CDR3 reads TGTGCCAGCAACAACATTCTTGGGGGGACGGGGGAGCAGTACTTC.

The chain carries TRBV11-2 and TRBJ1-1; possible D gene TRBD1, 5 bases. Germline V CDR1 and CDR2: SGHAT, FQNNGV. Trimming cost V 5 bases and J 4 bases, with 20 bases left between them. The CDR3 sequence is 16 residues long. The CDR3 bases are TGTGCCAGCAGCCGCATTGGTTGGCCCAGGGTCACTGAAGCTTTCTTT. Protein product: CASSRIGWPRVTEAFF.

The chain couples TRBV5-5 to TRBJ1-5, with D possibly matching TRBD1 (5 bases). Germline values: CDR1 SGHKS, CDR2 YYEKEE (reference sequence). V was pared by 0 bases and J by 5 bases, with 12 bases between. The CDR3 extends over 15 amino acids. The CDR3 sequence is CASSLATGGYQPQHF. In DNA form, the CDR3 reads TGTGCCAGCAGCTTGGCGACGGGGGGATATCAGCCCCAGCATTTT.

This clone was picked up a small number of times. The rearrangement joins TRBV30 to TRBJ1-1; no reliable D call. V lost 5 bases and J 0 bases, leaving 4 bases between the germline ends. Germline V lookup: CDR1 GTSNPN, CDR2 SVGIG (reference sequence). The length of the CDR3 is 11 residues. CDR3 sequence: CAWGLNTEAFF. CDR3 sequence (DNA): TGTGCCTGGGGGCTGAACACTGAAGCTTTCTTT.

The CDR3 DNA follows: TGCAGCGTTGAAGAAGGGCTTAACTATGGCTACACCTTC. This encodes CSVEEGLNYGYTF. The rearrangement joins TRBV29-1 to TRBJ1-2; D is unresolved. The length of the CDR3 is 13 residues. Trimming stripped 0 bases from V and 1 base from J, with 6 bases between. The germline V gene has CDR1 SQVTM and CDR2 ANQGSEA.